This T cell receptor beta chain was profiled in a study of shared clonotypes between healthy human individuals. Study-level findings and limits: Clonotype sharing among the donors was expected to vary with sequencing depth.

Trimming pared 1 base from V and 0 bases from J, leaving 6 bases between. Germline CDR1 and CDR2: LGHNA and YNFKEQ. The CDR3 spans 15 residues. This clone has a handful of counts. Its antigen remains unknown. Genomic DNA (from each subset) was split evenly across several immunoSEQ plates. Generated by immunoSEQ multiplex PCR, the TCRdb table keeps only in-frame clones and is missing some. This sample has around 510,000 clones; around three quarters occur once, and the top ten carry approximately 12%. This sequence was found in a woman aged 40-49 years in good health. Some clones in this sample may be carry-over from other donors' samples. The sample consisted of PBMCs. The chain combines TRBV4-2 with TRBJ2-2, with D uncertain. CDR3 in DNA: TGTGCCAGCAGCCAAGGATCTACGAACACCGGGGAGCTGTTTTTT. It is translated as CASSQGSTNTGELFF.